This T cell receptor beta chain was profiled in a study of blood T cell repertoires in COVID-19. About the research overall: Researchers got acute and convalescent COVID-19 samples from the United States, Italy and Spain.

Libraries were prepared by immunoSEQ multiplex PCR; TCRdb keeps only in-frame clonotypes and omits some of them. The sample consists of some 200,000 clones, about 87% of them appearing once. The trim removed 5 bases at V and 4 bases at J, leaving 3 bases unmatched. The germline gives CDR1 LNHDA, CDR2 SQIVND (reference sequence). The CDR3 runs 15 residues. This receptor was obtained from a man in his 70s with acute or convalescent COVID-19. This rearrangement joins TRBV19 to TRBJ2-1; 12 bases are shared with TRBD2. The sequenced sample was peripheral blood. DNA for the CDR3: TGTGCCAGTAGTCGGACTAGCGGGAATTACAATGAGCAGTTCTTC. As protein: CASSRTSGNYNEQFF.